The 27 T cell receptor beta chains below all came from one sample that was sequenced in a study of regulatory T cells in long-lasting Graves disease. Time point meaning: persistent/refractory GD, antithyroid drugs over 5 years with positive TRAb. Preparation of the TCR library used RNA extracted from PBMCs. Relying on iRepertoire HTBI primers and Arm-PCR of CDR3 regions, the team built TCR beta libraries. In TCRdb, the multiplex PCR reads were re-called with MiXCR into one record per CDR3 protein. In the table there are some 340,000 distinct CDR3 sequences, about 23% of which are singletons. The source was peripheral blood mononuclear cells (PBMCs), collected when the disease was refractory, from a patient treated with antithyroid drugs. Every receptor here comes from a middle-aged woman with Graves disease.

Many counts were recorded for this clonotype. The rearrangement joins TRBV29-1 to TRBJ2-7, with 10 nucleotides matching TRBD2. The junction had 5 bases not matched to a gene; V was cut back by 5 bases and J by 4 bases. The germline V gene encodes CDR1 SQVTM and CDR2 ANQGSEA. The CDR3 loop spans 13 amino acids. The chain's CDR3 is CSVRVAGGYEQYF. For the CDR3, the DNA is TGCAGCGTTCGTGTAGCGGGGGGATACGAGCAGTACTTC.

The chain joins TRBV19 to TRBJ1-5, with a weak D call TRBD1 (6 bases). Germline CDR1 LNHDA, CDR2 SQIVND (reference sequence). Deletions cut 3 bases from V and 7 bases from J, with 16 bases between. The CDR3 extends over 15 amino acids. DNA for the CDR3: TGTGCCAGTAGTATCCCGGGCAGGGGTTGGCAGCCCCAGCATTTT. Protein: CASSIPGRGWQPQHF.

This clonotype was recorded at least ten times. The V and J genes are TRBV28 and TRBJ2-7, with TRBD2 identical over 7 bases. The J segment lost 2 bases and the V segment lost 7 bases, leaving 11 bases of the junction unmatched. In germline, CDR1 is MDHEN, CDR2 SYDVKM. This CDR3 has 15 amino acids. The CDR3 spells CASTPAGKTAYEQYF. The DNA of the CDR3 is TGTGCCAGCACCCCAGCGGGAAAGACTGCCTACGAGCAGTACTTC.

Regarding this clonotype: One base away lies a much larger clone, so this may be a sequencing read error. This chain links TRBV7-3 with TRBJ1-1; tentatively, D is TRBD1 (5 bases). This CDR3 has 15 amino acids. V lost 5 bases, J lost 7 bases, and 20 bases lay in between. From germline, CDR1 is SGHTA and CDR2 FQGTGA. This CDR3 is CASSLSGPQSHEAFF. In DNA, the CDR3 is TGTGCCAGCAGCCTCTCGGGACCCCAAAGCCATGAAGCTTTCTTT.

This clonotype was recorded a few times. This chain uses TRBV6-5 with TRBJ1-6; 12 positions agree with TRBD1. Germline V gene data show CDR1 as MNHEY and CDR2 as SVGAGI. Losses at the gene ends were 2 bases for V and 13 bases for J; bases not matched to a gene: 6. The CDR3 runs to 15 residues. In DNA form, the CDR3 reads TGTGCCAGCAGTTACATCGGGACAGGGGGCCCCCCCCTCCACTTT. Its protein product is CASSYIGTGGPPLHF.

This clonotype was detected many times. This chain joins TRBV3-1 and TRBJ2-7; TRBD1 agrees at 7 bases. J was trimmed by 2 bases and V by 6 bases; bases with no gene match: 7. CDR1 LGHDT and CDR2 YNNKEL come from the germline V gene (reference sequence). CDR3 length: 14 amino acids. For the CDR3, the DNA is TGTGCCAGCAGTGAATCAGGGACAGCCTACGAGCAGTACTTC. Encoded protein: CASSESGTAYEQYF.

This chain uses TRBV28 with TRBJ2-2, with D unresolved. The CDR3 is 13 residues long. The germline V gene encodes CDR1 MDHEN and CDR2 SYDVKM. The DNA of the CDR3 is TGTGCGTCGGTGACGTTGAACACCGGGGAGCTGTTTTTT. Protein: CASVTLNTGELFF.

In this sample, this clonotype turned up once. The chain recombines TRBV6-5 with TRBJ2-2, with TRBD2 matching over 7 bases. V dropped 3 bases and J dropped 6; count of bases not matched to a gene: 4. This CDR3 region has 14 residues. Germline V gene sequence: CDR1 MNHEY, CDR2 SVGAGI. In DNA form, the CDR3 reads TGTGCCAGCAGTTATTCTAGCGGCGCCGGGGAGCTGTTTTTT. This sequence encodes CASSYSSGAGELFF.

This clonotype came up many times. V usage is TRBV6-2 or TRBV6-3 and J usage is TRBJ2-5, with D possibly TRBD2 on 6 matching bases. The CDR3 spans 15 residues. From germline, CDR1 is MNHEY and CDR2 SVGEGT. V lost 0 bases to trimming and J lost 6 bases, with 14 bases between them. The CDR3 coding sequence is TGTGCCAGCAGTTACTCCCCCGGGACTGGTCAGACCCAGTACTTC. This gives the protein CASSYSPGTGQTQYF.

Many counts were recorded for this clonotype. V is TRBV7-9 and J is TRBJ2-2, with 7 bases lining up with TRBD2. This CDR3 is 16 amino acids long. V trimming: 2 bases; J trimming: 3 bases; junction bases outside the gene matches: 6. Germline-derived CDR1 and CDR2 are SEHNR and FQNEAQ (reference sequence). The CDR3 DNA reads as TGTGCCAGCAGCTTAATTGTGCTAGCGGACACCGGGGAGCTGTTTTTT. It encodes CASSLIVLADTGELFF.

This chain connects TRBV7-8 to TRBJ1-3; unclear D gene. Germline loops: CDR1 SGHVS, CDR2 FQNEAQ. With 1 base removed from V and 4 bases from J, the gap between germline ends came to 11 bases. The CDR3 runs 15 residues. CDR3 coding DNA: TGTGCCAGCAGCTTAGAGGAAGGTCTCGGAAACACCATATATTTT. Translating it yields CASSLEEGLGNTIYF.

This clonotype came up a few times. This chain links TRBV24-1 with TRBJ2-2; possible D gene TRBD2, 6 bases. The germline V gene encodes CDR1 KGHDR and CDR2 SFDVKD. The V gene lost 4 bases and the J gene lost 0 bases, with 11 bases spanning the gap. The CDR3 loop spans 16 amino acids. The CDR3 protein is CATSDPDYSNTGELFF. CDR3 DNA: TGTGCCACCAGTGACCCGGACTACTCGAACACCGGGGAGCTGTTTTTT.

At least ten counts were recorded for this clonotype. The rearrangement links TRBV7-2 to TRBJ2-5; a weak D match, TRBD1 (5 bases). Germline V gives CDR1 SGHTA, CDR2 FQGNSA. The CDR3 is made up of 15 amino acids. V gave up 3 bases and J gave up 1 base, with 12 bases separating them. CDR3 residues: CASSLTDTIQETQYF. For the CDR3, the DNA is TGTGCCAGCAGCTTGACAGATACCATCCAAGAGACCCAGTACTTC.

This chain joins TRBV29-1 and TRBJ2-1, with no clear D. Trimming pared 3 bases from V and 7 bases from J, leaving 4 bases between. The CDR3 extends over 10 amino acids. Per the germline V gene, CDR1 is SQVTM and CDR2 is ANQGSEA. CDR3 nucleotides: TGCAGCGTTGAGGTAAATGAGCAGTTCTTC. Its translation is CSVEVNEQFF.

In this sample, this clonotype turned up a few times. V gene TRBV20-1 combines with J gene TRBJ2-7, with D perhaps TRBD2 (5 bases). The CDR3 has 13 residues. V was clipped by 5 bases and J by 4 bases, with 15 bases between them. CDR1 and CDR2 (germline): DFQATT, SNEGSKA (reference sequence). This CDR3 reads CSADEGARYEQYF. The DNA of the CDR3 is TGCAGTGCTGATGAGGGAGCCCGTTACGAGCAGTACTTC.

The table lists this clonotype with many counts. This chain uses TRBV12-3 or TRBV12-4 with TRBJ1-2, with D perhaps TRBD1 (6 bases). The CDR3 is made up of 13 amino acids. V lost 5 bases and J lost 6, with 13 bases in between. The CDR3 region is CASSPTGHNGYTF. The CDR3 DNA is TGTGCCAGCAGTCCTACGGGACACAATGGCTACACCTTC.

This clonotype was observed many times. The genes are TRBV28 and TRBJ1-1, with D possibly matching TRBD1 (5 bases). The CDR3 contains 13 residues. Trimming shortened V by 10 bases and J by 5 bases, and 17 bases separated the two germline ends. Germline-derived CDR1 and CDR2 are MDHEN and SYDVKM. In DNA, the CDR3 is TGTGCCACCCAGATCGGGGGTGAGACTGAAGCTTTCTTT. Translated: CATQIGGETEAFF.

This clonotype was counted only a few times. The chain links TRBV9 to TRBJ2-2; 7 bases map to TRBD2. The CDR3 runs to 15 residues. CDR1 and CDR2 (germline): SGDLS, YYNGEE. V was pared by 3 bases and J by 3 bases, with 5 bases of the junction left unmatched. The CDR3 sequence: CASSEGGPHTGELFF. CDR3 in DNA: TGTGCCAGCAGCGAGGGAGGGCCACACACCGGGGAGCTGTTTTTT.

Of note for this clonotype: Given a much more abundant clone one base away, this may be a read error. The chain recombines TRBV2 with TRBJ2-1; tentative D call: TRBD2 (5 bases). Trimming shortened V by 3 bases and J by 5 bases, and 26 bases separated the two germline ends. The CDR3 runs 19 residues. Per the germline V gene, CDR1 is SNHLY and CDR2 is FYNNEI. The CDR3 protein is CASSESSRSAQDFDNEQFF. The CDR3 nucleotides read TGTGCCAGCAGTGAGAGTAGCAGGAGTGCCCAGGACTTTGACAATGAGCAGTTCTTC.

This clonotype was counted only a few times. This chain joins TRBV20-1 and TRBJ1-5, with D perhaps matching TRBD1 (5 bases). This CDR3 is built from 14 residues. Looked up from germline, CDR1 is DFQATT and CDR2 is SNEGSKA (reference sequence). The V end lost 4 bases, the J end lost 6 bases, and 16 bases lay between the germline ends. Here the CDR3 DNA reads TGCAGTGCTACTTCAGGGTTAACGGGTCAGCCCCAGCATTTT. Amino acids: CSATSGLTGQPQHF.

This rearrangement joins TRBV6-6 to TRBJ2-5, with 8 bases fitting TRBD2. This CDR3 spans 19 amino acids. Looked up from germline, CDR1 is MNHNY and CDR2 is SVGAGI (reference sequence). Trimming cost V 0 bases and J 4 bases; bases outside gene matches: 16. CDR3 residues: CASSYSLRGGAGGRETQYF. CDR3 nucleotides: TGTGCCAGCAGTTACTCGCTGAGGGGAGGGGCGGGAGGACGAGAGACCCAGTACTTC.

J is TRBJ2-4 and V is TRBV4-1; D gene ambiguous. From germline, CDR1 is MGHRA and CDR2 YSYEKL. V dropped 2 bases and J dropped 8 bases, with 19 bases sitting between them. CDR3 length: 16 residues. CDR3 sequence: CASSQLLFQGRHIQYF. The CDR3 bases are TGCGCCAGCAGCCAACTTCTTTTCCAAGGAAGACACATTCAGTACTTC.

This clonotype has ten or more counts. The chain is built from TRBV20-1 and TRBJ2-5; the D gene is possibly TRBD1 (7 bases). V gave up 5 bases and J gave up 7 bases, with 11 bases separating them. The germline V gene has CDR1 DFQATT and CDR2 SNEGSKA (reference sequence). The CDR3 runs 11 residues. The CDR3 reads CSAHRGGTQYF. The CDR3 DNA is TGCAGTGCTCACAGGGGAGGGACCCAGTACTTC.

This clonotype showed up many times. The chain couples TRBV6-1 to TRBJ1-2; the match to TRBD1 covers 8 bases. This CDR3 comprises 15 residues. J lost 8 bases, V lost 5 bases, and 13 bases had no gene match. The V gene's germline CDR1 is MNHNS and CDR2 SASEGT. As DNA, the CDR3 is TGTGCCAGCAGTCCAGTAGGACAGGGTTTGGGAGGCTACACCTTC. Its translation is CASSPVGQGLGGYTF.

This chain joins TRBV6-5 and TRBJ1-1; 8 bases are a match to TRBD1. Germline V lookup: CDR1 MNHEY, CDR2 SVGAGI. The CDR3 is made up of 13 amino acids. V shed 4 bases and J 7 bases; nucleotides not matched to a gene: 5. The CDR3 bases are TGTGCCAGCAGTTTAGTTGGACAGGGTGAAGCTTTCTTT. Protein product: CASSLVGQGEAFF.

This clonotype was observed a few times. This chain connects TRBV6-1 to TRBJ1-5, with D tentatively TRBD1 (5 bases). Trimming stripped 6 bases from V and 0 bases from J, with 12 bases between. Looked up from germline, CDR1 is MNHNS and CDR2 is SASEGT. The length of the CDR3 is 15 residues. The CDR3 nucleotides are TGTGCCAGCAGACCCACAGGTTATAGCAATCAGCCCCAGCATTTT. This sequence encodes CASRPTGYSNQPQHF.

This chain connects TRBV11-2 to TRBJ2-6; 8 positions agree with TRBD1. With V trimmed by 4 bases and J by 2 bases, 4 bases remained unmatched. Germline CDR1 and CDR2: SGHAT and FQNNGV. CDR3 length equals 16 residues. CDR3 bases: TGTGCCAGCAGCTCCTTCAGGGGGCCTGGGGCCAACGTCCTGACTTTC. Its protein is CASSSFRGPGANVLTF.